This record concerns one T cell receptor (beta chain) sequence. What it binds is unknown. This sample is part of a study of shared clonotypes between healthy human individuals. Findings and limits, study-wide: Researchers sampled only blood; tissue repertoires likely differ.

The repertoire was sequenced with immunoSEQ multiplex PCR; TCRdb's copy has only in-frame clones and lacks some. The data contain 150,000 to 200,000 clones, around 93% of them seen just once; the ten biggest clones take up more than 0.06%. This CDR3 is 15 amino acids long. Germline assignment: CDR1 KGHSH and CDR2 LQKENI. V was cut by 3 bases and J by 3 bases, with 15 bases left in between. The material sequenced was naive CD4+ T cells sorted from blood. Subset noted: CD45RA+ positively selected. The V and J genes are TRBV18 and TRBJ2-7, with a possible D match to TRBD1 (5 bases). This TCR came from a woman in her 30s in good health. Here the CDR3 reads CASSPFSGLDYEQYF. CDR3 nucleotide sequence: TGTGCCAGCTCACCGTTTTCAGGGCTAGACTACGAGCAGTACTTC.